The 27 T cell receptor beta chains reported below all come from one sample, sequenced in a study of blood T cell repertoires in COVID-19. Profiling relied on immunoSEQ multiplex PCR, and the TCRdb table lists in-frame clones only, not all of them. The sample holds some 70,000 clones, roughly 90% seen once. Sequenced material: peripheral blood. These TCRs come from a middle-aged man with COVID-19, enrolled during active disease.

This rearrangement joins TRBV5-5 to TRBJ2-5; 8 nucleotides match TRBD2. Germline-derived CDR1 and CDR2 are SGHKS and YYEKEE (reference sequence). Trimming removed 3 bases from V and 5 bases from J; junction bases left unmatched: 12. CDR3 length: 16 amino acids. The CDR3 here is CASSSGVAGLTETQYF. The CDR3 nucleotides read TGTGCCAGCAGCTCTGGGGTAGCGGGGCTCACGGAGACCCAGTACTTC.

V gene TRBV5-1 combines with J gene TRBJ2-2, with a weak D call TRBD2 (6 bases). Trimming took 4 bases from V and 3 from J, leaving 13 bases between them. The CDR3 covers 15 residues. Germline CDR1 reads SGHRS; CDR2 reads YFSETQ. The CDR3 spells CASSVGTADTGELFF. The CDR3 DNA sequence: TGCGCCAGCAGCGTCGGGACTGCGGACACCGGGGAGCTGTTTTTT.

The J gene is TRBJ1-5, the V gene TRBV5-1; tentative D call: TRBD1 (6 bases). The V gene's germline CDR1 is SGHRS and CDR2 YFSETQ. V shed 2 bases and J shed 1 base, with 10 bases lying between them. The CDR3 is made up of 15 amino acids. The CDR3: CASSFQGGSNQPQHF. CDR3 DNA: TGCGCCAGCAGCTTCCAAGGGGGAAGCAATCAGCCCCAGCATTTT.

V and J are TRBV5-1 and TRBJ1-5; TRBD1 aligns across 8 bases. Per germline, CDR1 SGHRS and CDR2 YFSETQ. J gave up 2 bases and V 4 bases, and 8 bases lay outside the gene matches. The CDR3 totals 16 residues. The CDR3 nucleotides are TGCGCCAGCAGCCCTGGGACAGGACTCCGCAATCAGCCCCAGCATTTT. Residues: CASSPGTGLRNQPQHF.

This chain links TRBV27 with TRBJ1-5; D gene uncertain. With 8 bases removed from V and 0 bases from J, the gap between germline ends came to 14 bases. The CDR3 totals 15 residues. CDR1 is MNHEY, CDR2 SMNVEV, per germline (reference sequence). The CDR3 nucleotides are TGTGCCAGCGGGCCACAGATTAATAGCAATCAGCCCCAGCATTTT. This encodes CASGPQINSNQPQHF.

This rearrangement joins TRBV6-1 to TRBJ1-1, with a possible D match to TRBD1 (5 bases). V was trimmed by 7 bases and J by 4 bases, leaving 7 bases between them. Germline V gene sequence: CDR1 MNHNS, CDR2 SASEGT. This CDR3 is 11 amino acids long. The CDR3 coding sequence is TGTGCCAGCAACGGGGGCACTGAAGCTTTCTTT. Encoded protein: CASNGGTEAFF.

The chain employs TRBV3-1 (or the pseudogene TRBV3-2) and TRBJ2-1, with D perhaps matching TRBD1 (5 bases). There are 15 residues in the CDR3. Trimming pared 5 bases from V and 9 bases from J, leaving 20 bases between. Per germline, CDR1 LGHDT and CDR2 YNNKEL (reference sequence). CDR3 DNA: TGTGCCAGCAGCTCAGCCCCGGACACCGAGGCTGAGCAGTTCTTC. Encoded protein: CASSSAPDTEAEQFF.

This clone came up once. This chain uses TRBV5-1 with TRBJ2-2; 14 bases line up with TRBD2. Germline assignment: CDR1 SGHRS and CDR2 YFSETQ. The CDR3 covers 17 residues. The V and J ends lost 5 bases and 3 bases, in that order; junction bases with no gene match: 6. CDR3 residues: CASSKTSGGADTGELFF. The CDR3, as DNA: TGCGCCAGCAGTAAGACTAGCGGGGGGGCCGACACCGGGGAGCTGTTTTTT.

This clone was observed a single time. The chain joins TRBV7-8 to TRBJ2-1; 7 bases map to TRBD1. Unmatched junction bases numbered 8, after V lost 7 bases and J lost 5 bases. Germline-derived CDR1 and CDR2 are SGHVS and FQNEAQ. The CDR3 runs to 14 residues. CDR3 DNA: TGTGCCAGCATCGGACAGGACTCGAACAATGAGCAGTTCTTC. Its translation is CASIGQDSNNEQFF.

The rearrangement uses TRBV5-1 and TRBJ2-1; 9 bases map to TRBD2. This CDR3 spans 16 amino acids. V shed 0 bases, J shed 5 bases, and the junction held 6 bases outside the gene matches. CDR1 is SGHRS, CDR2 YFSETQ, per germline. The CDR3 reads CASSLGVAGDHNEQFF. The CDR3 DNA reads as TGCGCCAGCAGCTTGGGCGTAGCGGGGGATCACAATGAGCAGTTCTTC.

The J gene is TRBJ2-2, the V gene TRBV3-1 (or the pseudogene TRBV3-2); 7 bases are a match to TRBD2. The CDR3 is 16 amino acids. V was clipped by 5 bases and J by 1 base; unmatched bases: 7. CDR1 is LGHDT, CDR2 YNNKEL, per germline (reference sequence). This chain's CDR3 is CASSKVGGRNTGELFF. DNA for the CDR3: TGTGCCAGCAGCAAAGTTGGCGGGAGGAACACCGGGGAGCTGTTTTTT.

In DNA form, the CDR3 reads TGTGCCAGCAGCACTACCCGGACAGGGAGTAATCAGCCCCAGCATTTT. Translation gives CASSTTRTGSNQPQHF. The chain uses TRBV21-1 and TRBJ1-5; no check of the table's D call, TRBD1, against the DNA was made. TRBV21-1 is deemed a pseudogene. The CDR3 consists of 16 residues.

V gene TRBV30 combines with J gene TRBJ1-1, with D unresolved. V was shortened by 2 bases and J by 0 bases, with 10 bases between the two germline ends. The CDR3 is 14 amino acids. Germline lookup yields CDR1 GTSNPN and CDR2 SVGIG (reference sequence). The CDR3: CAWSPPALNTEAFF. The CDR3 DNA follows: TGTGCCTGGAGTCCCCCAGCGTTGAACACTGAAGCTTTCTTT.

In this sample, this clone turned up a few times. The chain has TRBV3-1 (or the pseudogene TRBV3-2) and TRBJ1-2; D gene unclear. This CDR3 has 12 residues. CDR1 and CDR2 from the germline V gene are LGHDT and YNNKEL (reference sequence). Trimming took off 2 bases at V and 6 bases at J, with 7 bases between the two ends. The CDR3 reads CASSQSRDGYTF. DNA for the CDR3: TGTGCCAGCAGCCAATCTCGGGATGGCTACACCTTC.

The chain uses TRBV7-8 and TRBJ1-5; no definite D call. Per germline, CDR1 SGHVS and CDR2 FQNEAQ. This CDR3 comprises 12 residues. V lost 6 bases and J lost 6, with 9 bases in between. The CDR3 nucleotides read TGTGCCAGCAGTCCGGAGATTCAGCCCCAGCATTTT. Protein sequence: CASSPEIQPQHF.

CDR3 loop: CASTRQGAQGYTF. The CDR3 nucleotides read TGTGCCAGCACCCGACAGGGGGCGCAGGGCTACACCTTC. V and J are TRBV28 and TRBJ1-2; 10 nucleotides agree with TRBD1. The V segment lost 7 bases and the J segment 8 bases; nucleotides outside the gene matches: 7. The CDR3 extends over 13 amino acids. In germline, CDR1 is MDHEN, CDR2 SYDVKM.

The chain employs TRBV28 and TRBJ1-6, with 9 bases that match TRBD1. The germline V gene has CDR1 MDHEN and CDR2 SYDVKM. The CDR3 has 15 amino acids. V lost 6 bases and J lost 9; bases outside the gene matches: 9. The CDR3 loop reads CASRLAGQGGSPLHF. In DNA form, the CDR3 reads TGTGCCAGCAGACTCGCGGGACAGGGTGGTTCACCCCTCCACTTT.

The chain links TRBV5-1 to TRBJ1-1, with D perhaps matching TRBD1 (5 bases). Germline lookup yields CDR1 SGHRS and CDR2 YFSETQ. V dropped 4 bases and J dropped 5 bases, with 9 bases sitting between them. The CDR3 runs 12 residues. The CDR3: CASSADSTEAFF. CDR3 in DNA: TGCGCCAGCAGCGCCGACAGTACTGAAGCTTTCTTT.

The chain has TRBV6-5 and TRBJ2-7; no firm D call. V lost 7 bases, J lost 0 bases, and 10 bases lay in between. Germline CDR1 is MNHEY and CDR2 is SVGAGI. This CDR3 has 13 amino acids. CDR3 sequence reads: CASINPYSYEQYF. In DNA form, the CDR3 reads TGTGCCAGCATTAACCCCTACTCCTACGAGCAGTACTTC.

The chain carries TRBV3-1 (or the pseudogene TRBV3-2) and TRBJ2-4, with TRBD2 matching 11 bases. Germline V gene lookup returns CDR1 LGHDT and CDR2 YNNKEL (reference sequence). The CDR3 consists of 15 residues. Losses at the gene ends were 5 bases for V and 8 bases for J; bases not matched to a gene: 8. The CDR3 spells CASSFAPSGGYIQYF. The CDR3 coding sequence is TGTGCCAGCAGCTTTGCTCCTAGCGGGGGGTACATTCAGTACTTC.

The chain recombines TRBV3-1 (or the pseudogene TRBV3-2) with TRBJ1-1, with 8 bases matching TRBD1. This CDR3 region has 14 residues. Germline V gene lookup returns CDR1 LGHDT and CDR2 YNNKEL (reference sequence). J gave up 3 bases and V 4 bases, and 4 bases lay outside the gene matches. The CDR3: CASSPDREDTEAFF. The CDR3 DNA reads TGTGCCAGCAGCCCGGACAGGGAGGACACTGAAGCTTTCTTT.

This clone came up once. This sequence joins TRBV6-5 and TRBJ1-2, with D possibly matching TRBD1 (6 bases). Germline lookup yields CDR1 MNHEY and CDR2 SVGAGI. There are 12 residues in the CDR3. V was pared by 6 bases and J by 4 bases, with 9 bases between. CDR3 in DNA: TGTGCCAGCAGAACAGGGAGCTATGGCTACACCTTC. Its protein is CASRTGSYGYTF.

The rearrangement joins TRBV7-9 to TRBJ2-7; 7 positions match TRBD2. The V segment lost 5 bases and the J segment 3 bases; nucleotides outside the gene matches: 10. The germline V gene encodes CDR1 SEHNR and CDR2 FQNEAQ (reference sequence). This CDR3 region has 15 residues. This CDR3 reads CASSGAGGEGYEQYF. In DNA form, the CDR3 reads TGTGCCAGCAGCGGAGCTGGGGGGGAAGGCTACGAGCAGTACTTC.

The chain has TRBV2 and TRBJ1-5, with D unresolved. The ends were cut back, 2 bases at V and 5 bases at J, with 7 bases in the middle. Germline V gives CDR1 SNHLY, CDR2 FYNNEI. This CDR3 is built from 13 residues. This chain's CDR3 is CASSEFQDQPQHF. The CDR3 DNA reads TGTGCCAGCAGTGAATTTCAGGATCAGCCCCAGCATTTT.

The chain is built from TRBV5-1 and TRBJ2-3; D unresolved. The CDR3 is 12 amino acids. Germline lookup yields CDR1 SGHRS and CDR2 YFSETQ. Trimming left V 3 bases short and J 0 bases short, with 2 bases between. CDR3: CASSSSTDTQYF. CDR3 DNA: TGCGCCAGCAGCTCTAGCACAGATACGCAGTATTTT.

The rearrangement uses TRBV7-9 and TRBJ2-7; D might be TRBD1 (7 bases). Germline CDR1 is SEHNR and CDR2 is FQNEAQ (reference sequence). Trimming cost V 5 bases and J 6 bases, with 23 bases left between them. CDR3 size: 16 residues. CDR3 sequence (DNA): TGTGCCAGCAGCCACACTATGGGCAGGGGGGCCTCCGAGCAGTACTTC. Its protein product is CASSHTMGRGASEQYF.

V is TRBV6-5 and J is TRBJ2-7, with 8 bases lining up with TRBD1. Germline V gene lookup returns CDR1 MNHEY and CDR2 SVGAGI. The V segment lost 6 bases and the J segment 6 bases; nucleotides outside the gene matches: 10. This CDR3 comprises 14 residues. The CDR3 DNA reads TGTGCCAGCAGCGTGAGGACAGGGATCAGCGAGCAGTACTTC. It codes for CASSVRTGISEQYF.